The 29 T cell receptor beta chains presented below share a single source sample, sequenced in a study of regulatory T cells in long-lasting Graves disease. Sample time point: newly diagnosed GD, antithyroid drugs for less than 3 months. Extracted PBMC RNA gave rise to the TCR library. CDR3 regions were amplified by Arm-PCR using iRepertoire HTBI primers to build TCR beta libraries. TCRdb reprocessed the multiplex PCR reads with MiXCR, giving one entry per CDR3 protein. The sample has 240,000 or so distinct CDR3 sequences; 20% to 25% are singletons. The specimen comprised peripheral blood mononuclear cells (PBMCs), sampled at new diagnosis, from a patient treated with antithyroid drugs. The receptors were gathered from a female donor with Graves disease.

This chain connects TRBV7-8 to TRBJ2-1; weak D call: TRBD2 (5 bases). Germline CDR1 is SGHVS and CDR2 is FQNEAQ. With 4 bases removed from V and 4 bases from J, the gap between germline ends came to 14 bases. This CDR3 spans 15 amino acids. This CDR3 is CASSSLRRRYNEQFF. The CDR3 nucleotides are TGTGCCAGCAGCTCCTTACGGAGGAGATACAATGAGCAGTTCTTC. The full variable domain, completed using reference TRBV7-8 and TRBJ2-1, is GAGVSQSPRYKVAKRGQDVALRCDPISGHVSLFWYQQALGQGPEFLTYFQNEAQLDKSGLPSDRFFAERPEGSVSTLKIQRTQQEDSAVYLCASSSLRRRYNEQFFGPGTRLTVL.

This clonotype occurred a few times. The V gene is TRBV5-1, the J gene TRBJ1-1, with a possible D match to TRBD1 (6 bases). The germline V gene encodes CDR1 SGHRS and CDR2 YFSETQ. The CDR3 covers 15 residues. Trimming took off 4 bases at V and 1 base at J, with 14 bases between the two ends. The CDR3 here is CASSRKGGQNTEAFF. For the CDR3, the DNA is TGCGCCAGCAGCCGAAAGGGGGGTCAGAACACTGAAGCTTTCTTT.

This clonotype was seen ten or more times. The chain couples TRBV5-1 to TRBJ1-1; 9 nucleotides agree with TRBD1. Germline trimming cut 5 bases from V and 4 bases from J; bases unmatched to any gene: 3. Per the germline V gene, CDR1 is SGHRS and CDR2 is YFSETQ. The CDR3 runs 13 residues. This chain's CDR3 is CASRQDRGTEAFF. The CDR3 coding sequence is TGCGCCAGCAGACAGGACAGGGGCACTGAAGCTTTCTTT.

In this sample, this clonotype turned up many times. The V call is TRBV7-2, the J call TRBJ2-7; a weak D match, TRBD1 (5 bases). CDR3 size: 12 residues. The germline V and J ends were trimmed by 3 bases and 6 bases, with 9 bases remaining between them. From germline, CDR1 is SGHTA and CDR2 FQGNSA. The CDR3, as DNA: TGTGCCAGCAGCTTCCAGGGTGTCGAGCAGTACTTC. Its translation: CASSFQGVEQYF. Drawing the rest from reference TRBV7-2 and TRBJ2-7, the complete variable domain is GAGVSQSPSNKVTEKGKDVELRCDPISGHTALYWYRQSLGQGLEFLIYFQGNSAPDKSGLPSDRFSAERTGGSVSTLTIQRTQQEDSAVYLCASSFQGVEQYFGPGTRLTVT.

The rearrangement joins TRBV10-3 to TRBJ2-6, with 8 nucleotides matching TRBD1. The germline V gene has CDR1 ENHRY and CDR2 SYGVKD. The CDR3 length is 15 residues. V gave up 2 bases and J gave up 4 bases; unmatched junction bases: 1. CDR3 residues: CAISERQGGANVLTF. CDR3 nucleotides: TGTGCCATCAGTGAGCGACAGGGGGGGGCCAACGTCCTGACTTTC.

On this clonotype itself: The junction shows a germline mismatch at one end, possibly a read error. The V and J genes are TRBV4-1 and TRBJ2-7; 9 positions agree with TRBD1. CDR3 length: 16 amino acids. Germline assignment: CDR1 MGHRA and CDR2 YSYEKL. CDR3 residues: CASSQEDRGFLGVQYF. The CDR3 DNA is TGTGCCAGCAGCCAAGAAGACAGGGGGTTCCTCGGGGTGCAGTACTTC.

This clonotype was recorded at least ten times. The chain is built from TRBV12-3 or TRBV12-4 and TRBJ1-1; D perhaps matches TRBD1 (5 bases). CDR3 length: 13 residues. The V and J ends lost 4 bases and 8 bases respectively, with 14 bases between them. The CDR3 DNA reads TGTGCCAGCAGTTGGCCCCTAGACAGAGAAGCTTTCTTT. Protein product: CASSWPLDREAFF.

A few counts support this clonotype. Possible read error: a much larger clone is one base away. The chain employs TRBV7-2 and TRBJ2-7, with 7 positions matching TRBD1. The CDR3 extends over 14 amino acids. CDR1 SGHTA and CDR2 FQGNSA come from the germline V gene. CDR3 sequence (DNA): TGTGCCAGCAGCTTGAGAGGGGGCCCGATCGAGCGGTACTTC. Protein sequence: CASSLRGGPIERYF. The entire variable domain, with the rest obtained from reference TRBV7-2 and TRBJ2-7, is as follows: GAGVSQSPSNKVTEKGKDVELRCDPISGHTALYWYRQSLGQGLEFLIYFQGNSAPDKSGLPSDRFSAERTGGSVSTLTIQRTQQEDSAVYLCASSLRGGPIERYFGPGTRLTVT.

This clonotype showed up many times. The chain couples TRBV6-1 to TRBJ1-1; perhaps TRBD1 as D (5 bases). In germline, CDR1 is MNHNS, CDR2 SASEGT. V was trimmed by 7 bases and J by 0 bases, leaving 12 bases between them. The CDR3 extends over 14 amino acids. This CDR3 reads CASMLQTVNTEAFF. The CDR3 coding sequence is TGTGCCAGCATGCTGCAGACAGTGAACACTGAAGCTTTCTTT.

This clonotype was recorded at least ten times. V and J are TRBV7-2 and TRBJ1-2; the match to TRBD1 covers 10 bases. The CDR3 totals 15 residues. Trimming removed 2 bases from V and 8 bases from J; junction bases left unmatched: 8. Germline values: CDR1 SGHTA, CDR2 FQGNSA. CDR3 bases: TGTGCCAGCAGCTTACGGGACAGGGGCCTCTGGGGCTACACCTTC. Translation: CASSLRDRGLWGYTF.

This clonotype was seen many times. The V gene is TRBV7-2, the J gene TRBJ1-1; unclear D gene. Per germline, CDR1 SGHTA and CDR2 FQGNSA. Trimming shortened V by 1 base and J by 5 bases, and 11 bases separated the two germline ends. The CDR3 is 14 amino acids. The CDR3 sequence: CASSLGWGGTEAFF. Written as DNA, the CDR3 is TGTGCCAGCAGCTTAGGGTGGGGAGGAACTGAAGCTTTCTTT.

The sample holds many counts of this clonotype. The rearrangement joins TRBV7-9 to TRBJ2-1; D may be TRBD1 (7 bases). The CDR3 spans 14 residues. V was trimmed by 2 bases and J by 8 bases, leaving 13 bases between them. CDR1 and CDR2 (germline): SEHNR, FQNEAQ (reference sequence). CDR3 sequence (DNA): TGTGCCAGCAGCTTATGGGGGGACAGCGATGAGCAGTTCTTC. Its translation is CASSLWGDSDEQFF. The full variable domain, completed using reference TRBV7-9 and TRBJ2-1, is DTGVSQNPRHKITKRGQNVTFRCDPISEHNRLYWYRQTLGQGPEFLTYFQNEAQLEKSRLLSDRFSAERPKGSFSTLEIQRTEQGDSAMYLCASSLWGDSDEQFFGPGTRLTVL.

Many counts were recorded for this clonotype. The DNA for the CDR3 is TGTGCCAGCAGGGGGGACACCGGGGCCTATGGCTACACCTTC. This translates into CASRGDTGAYGYTF. The rearrangement links TRBV6-1 to TRBJ1-2, with D maybe TRBD1 (6 bases). The V end lost 6 bases, the J end lost 4 bases, and 15 bases lay between the germline ends. The germline CDR1 and CDR2 sequences are MNHNS and SASEGT. This CDR3 has 14 residues.

At least ten counts were recorded for this clonotype. This chain links TRBV7-3 with TRBJ2-3; D call uncertain. Trimming shortened V by 1 base and J by 5 bases, and 16 bases separated the two germline ends. The CDR3 is made up of 16 amino acids. The germline V gene has CDR1 SGHTA and CDR2 FQGTGA. CDR3 coding DNA: TGTGCCAGCAGCTTAAAGGGCGCGCTACTGGGAGATACGCAGTATTTT. Protein sequence: CASSLKGALLGDTQYF.

This clonotype was picked up many times. CDR3 sequence (DNA): TGTGCCAGCAGTTTAGGGAGGGATGGCTACACCTTC. Encoded protein: CASSLGRDGYTF. This chain links TRBV28 with TRBJ1-2, with no clear D. The CDR3 has 12 residues. Trimming removed 2 bases from V and 6 bases from J, with 7 bases in between. The germline V gene has CDR1 MDHEN and CDR2 SYDVKM.

V is TRBV20-1 and J is TRBJ2-3; maybe TRBD2 (5 bases). The length of the CDR3 is 14 residues. V lost 0 bases and J 6 bases, leaving 13 bases between the germline ends. CDR1 and CDR2 (germline): DFQATT, SNEGSKA (reference sequence). The CDR3 reads CSARDPNSGDTQYF. The CDR3 DNA reads as TGCAGTGCTAGAGATCCAAACTCGGGGGATACGCAGTATTTT.

Turning to this clonotype: A much larger clone lies one base from this, so it may be a read error. The chain is built from TRBV3-1 and TRBJ2-3; D is unresolved. The CDR3 spans 13 residues. The germline V and J ends were trimmed by 2 bases and 7 bases, with 10 bases remaining between them. Germline V gene sequence: CDR1 LGHDT, CDR2 YNNKEL (reference sequence). The chain's CDR3 is CASSQNPSNTQYF. In DNA form, the CDR3 reads TGTGCCAGCAGCCAAAATCCCAGTAATACGCAGTATTTT.

There are many counts of this clonotype. The chain recombines TRBV20-1 with TRBJ2-2, with D uncertain. Germline V gene data show CDR1 as DFQATT and CDR2 as SNEGSKA (reference sequence). The CDR3 totals 15 residues. Trimming left V 0 bases short and J 1 base short, with 9 bases between. CDR3 loop: CSARDLSRNTGELFF. The DNA of the CDR3 is TGCAGTGCTAGAGATCTCTCCAGGAACACCGGGGAGCTGTTTTTT.

This clonotype was seen repeatedly, ten times or more. The rearrangement uses TRBV20-1 and TRBJ2-3, with a possible D match to TRBD1 (5 bases). The CDR3 loop spans 13 amino acids. The V gene lost 3 bases and the J gene lost 2 bases, with 9 bases spanning the gap. Germline-derived CDR1 and CDR2 are DFQATT and SNEGSKA (reference sequence). The CDR3 DNA reads as TGCAGTGCTAGGGACACCAACACAGATACGCAGTATTTT. Amino acid sequence: CSARDTNTDTQYF.

About this clonotype itself: A much larger clone lies one base from this, so it may be a read error. The V and J genes are TRBV12-3 or TRBV12-4 and TRBJ2-1; no reliable D call. The CDR3 loop spans 10 amino acids. Trimming took 8 bases from V and 10 from J, leaving 9 bases between them. The CDR3 here is CASGNHEQFF. As DNA, the CDR3 is TGTGCCAGCGGGAACCACGAGCAGTTCTTC.

The chain recombines TRBV18 with TRBJ1-1; D is ambiguous. V was cut by 1 base and J by 6 bases, with 6 bases left in between. Germline CDR1 and CDR2: KGHSH and LQKENI. This CDR3 region has 12 residues. CDR3 loop: CASSPRAAEAFF. DNA for the CDR3: TGTGCCAGCTCACCACGCGCCGCTGAAGCTTTCTTT.

This clonotype has ten or more counts. This rearrangement joins TRBV7-2 to TRBJ1-2, with a tentative D call TRBD1 (5 bases). The CDR3 contains 14 residues. The V end lost 4 bases, the J end lost 3 bases, and 12 bases lay between the germline ends. Germline CDR1 is SGHTA and CDR2 is FQGNSA. CDR3 sequence reads: CASSYQQADYGYTF. The CDR3 DNA reads TGTGCCAGCAGCTACCAACAGGCGGACTATGGCTACACCTTC.

This clonotype was seen a few times. The chain recombines TRBV7-9 with TRBJ2-3; 7 bases line up with TRBD2. Germline V gene lookup returns CDR1 SEHNR and CDR2 FQNEAQ (reference sequence). V trimming: 9 bases; J trimming: 6 bases; junction bases outside the gene matches: 12. The CDR3 consists of 14 residues. The CDR3 DNA is TGTGCCAGTGCGGTCGGGAGGCCATCCGATACGCAGTATTTT. Its protein product is CASAVGRPSDTQYF.

Ten or more counts support this clonotype. The gene calls are TRBV12-3 or TRBV12-4 and TRBJ1-1; 9 positions agree with TRBD1. This CDR3 spans 13 amino acids. The V segment lost 4 bases and the J segment 6 bases; nucleotides outside the gene matches: 3. DNA of the CDR3: TGTGCCAGCAGTTCACAGGGGGCACCTGAAGCTTTCTTT. Translating gives CASSSQGAPEAFF.

The sample holds many counts of this clonotype. J is TRBJ2-3 and V is TRBV7-2, with 11 bases matching TRBD2. This CDR3 spans 16 amino acids. The trim removed 5 bases at V and 4 bases at J, leaving 8 bases unmatched. Germline CDR1 and CDR2: SGHTA and FQGNSA. This CDR3 is CASSALAGGSADTQYF. Here the CDR3 DNA reads TGTGCCAGCAGCGCTCTAGCGGGGGGATCGGCAGATACGCAGTATTTT.

V and J are TRBV18 and TRBJ2-1; TRBD2 agrees at 12 bases. The CDR3 contains 19 residues. V shed 4 bases, J shed 0 bases, and the junction held 10 bases outside the gene matches. From germline, CDR1 is KGHSH and CDR2 LQKENI. The CDR3 bases are TGTGCCAGCTCACAGTCCGTCCTAGCGGGAGGGAACTCCTACAATGAGCAGTTCTTC. This translates into CASSQSVLAGGNSYNEQFF.

This clonotype was counted ten times or more. The V and J genes are TRBV7-2 and TRBJ2-3; 14 nucleotides line up with TRBD2. This CDR3 is built from 14 residues. The germline gives CDR1 SGHTA, CDR2 FQGNSA. Trimming removed 6 bases from V and 6 bases from J; junction bases left unmatched: 2. The CDR3 spells CASRGLAGADTQYF. The CDR3 DNA is TGTGCCAGCAGGGGACTAGCGGGGGCCGATACGCAGTATTTT.

As to this clonotype: This may be a read error: a much more frequent sequence differs by one nucleotide. This sequence joins TRBV20-1 and TRBJ1-1; tentative D call: TRBD1 (5 bases). Germline assignment: CDR1 DFQATT and CDR2 SNEGSKA (reference sequence). The CDR3 has 16 residues. The CDR3 DNA reads TGCAGTGCTAGAGATATTAGTACAGGCACGAACACTGAAGCTTCCTTT. Translation: CSARDISTGTNTEASF.

The chain employs TRBV19 and TRBJ2-5, with no clear D. Trimming removed 4 bases from V and 5 bases from J, with 11 bases in between. Germline loops: CDR1 LNHDA, CDR2 SQIVND (reference sequence). The CDR3 is 13 amino acids. The CDR3 region is CASSNGEGETQYF. CDR3 DNA: TGTGCCAGTAGTAATGGGGAAGGTGAGACCCAGTACTTC.